This T cell receptor beta chain emerged from a study of T cells expressing NK-cell markers. Findings and caveats of the study: Similarly, these clonotypes led the CD3+CD56-NKG2C+ fraction as well in a few donors.

TCRdb derives one entry per CDR3 protein from the 5' RACE reads, leaving out DNA. This sample contains about 390,000 distinct CDR3 sequences. In regard to this clonotype: The target antigen is unknown.

The CDR3 is 15 residues long. Germline loops: CDR1 SGHRS, CDR2 YFSETQ. The clonotype was recovered from a woman in her fifties or sixties in good health. V usage is TRBV5-1 and J usage is TRBJ2-1; TCRdb reports TRBD2, a call that lacks DNA to check it against. The specimen was blood T cells: a sorted CD56 or NKG2C T cell subset, CD4+ or CD8+ T cells, or bulk PBMC T cells (not recorded which). The CDR3 reads CASSFTGLAQDEQFF.